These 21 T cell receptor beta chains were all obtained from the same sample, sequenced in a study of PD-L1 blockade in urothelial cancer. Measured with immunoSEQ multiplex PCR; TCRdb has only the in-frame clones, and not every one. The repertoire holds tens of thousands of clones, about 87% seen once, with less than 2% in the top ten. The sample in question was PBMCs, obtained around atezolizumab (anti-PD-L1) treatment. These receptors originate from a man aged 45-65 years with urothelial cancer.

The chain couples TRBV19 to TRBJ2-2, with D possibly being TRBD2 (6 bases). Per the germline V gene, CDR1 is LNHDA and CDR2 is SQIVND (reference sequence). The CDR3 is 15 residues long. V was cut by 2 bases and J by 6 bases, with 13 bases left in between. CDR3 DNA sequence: TGTGCCAGTAGTATACGGTCGGGAGTCCCCGGGGAGCTGTTTTTT. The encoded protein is CASSIRSGVPGELFF.

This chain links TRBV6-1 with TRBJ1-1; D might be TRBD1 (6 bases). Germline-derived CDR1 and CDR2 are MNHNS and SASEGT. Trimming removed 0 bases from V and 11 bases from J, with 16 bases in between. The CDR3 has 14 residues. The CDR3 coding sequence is TGTGCCAGCAGTGAAGCCCCCAGGGGTGCTAAGGCTTTCTTT. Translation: CASSEAPRGAKAFF.

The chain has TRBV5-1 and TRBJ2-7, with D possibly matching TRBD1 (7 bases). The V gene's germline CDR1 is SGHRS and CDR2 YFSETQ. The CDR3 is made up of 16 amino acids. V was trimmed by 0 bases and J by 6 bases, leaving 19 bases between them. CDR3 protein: CASSLEGAPRGAEQYF. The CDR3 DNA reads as TGCGCCAGCAGCTTGGAGGGGGCGCCACGCGGGGCCGAGCAGTACTTC.

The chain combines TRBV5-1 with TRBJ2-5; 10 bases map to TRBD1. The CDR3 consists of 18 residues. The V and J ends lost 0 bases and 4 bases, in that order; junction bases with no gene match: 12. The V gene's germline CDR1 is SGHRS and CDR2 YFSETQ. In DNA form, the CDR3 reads TGCGCCAGCAGCTTGGGGACAGGGGGAGGTGGCTTGCGAGAGACCCAGTACTTC. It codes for CASSLGTGGGGLRETQYF.

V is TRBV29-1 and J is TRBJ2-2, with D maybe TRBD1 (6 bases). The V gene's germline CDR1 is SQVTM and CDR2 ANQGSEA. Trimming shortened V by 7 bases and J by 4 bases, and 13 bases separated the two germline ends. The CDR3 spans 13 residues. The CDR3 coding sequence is TGCAGCGGAACAGGGAAAGGCACCGGGGAGCTGTTTTTT. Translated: CSGTGKGTGELFF.

The CDR3 loop reads CASSLSRDSGNTIYF. CDR3 nucleotide sequence: TGTGCCAGCAGTTTAAGCCGGGACTCCGGAAACACCATATATTTT. The chain carries TRBV27 and TRBJ1-3; tentative D call: TRBD1 (5 bases). The CDR3 contains 15 residues. From germline, CDR1 is MNHEY and CDR2 SMNVEV (reference sequence). Trimming took off 2 bases at V and 4 bases at J, with 12 bases between the two ends.

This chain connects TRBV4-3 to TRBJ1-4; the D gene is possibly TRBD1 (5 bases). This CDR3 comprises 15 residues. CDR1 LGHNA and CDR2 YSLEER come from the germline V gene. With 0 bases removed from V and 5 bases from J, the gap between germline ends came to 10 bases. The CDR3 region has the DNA TGCGCCAGCAGCCAAGAACCAGGGCTGAATGAAAAACTGTTTTTT. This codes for CASSQEPGLNEKLFF.

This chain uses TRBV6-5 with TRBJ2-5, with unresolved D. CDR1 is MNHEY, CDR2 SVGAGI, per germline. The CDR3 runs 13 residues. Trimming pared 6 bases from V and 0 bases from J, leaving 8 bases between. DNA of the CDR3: TGTGCCAGCAGCCGGAGTTACCAAGAGACCCAGTACTTC. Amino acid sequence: CASSRSYQETQYF.

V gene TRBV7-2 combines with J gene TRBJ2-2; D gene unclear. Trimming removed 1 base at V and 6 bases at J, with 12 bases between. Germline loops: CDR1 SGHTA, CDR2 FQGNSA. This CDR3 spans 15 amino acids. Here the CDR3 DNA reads TGTGCCAGCAGCTTAGGGCGGTCGGTGGCCGGGGAGCTGTTTTTT. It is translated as CASSLGRSVAGELFF.

The CDR3 reads CASSYPPGRDGYTF. CDR3 nucleotide sequence: TGTGCCAGCAGTTATCCCCCGGGTCGGGATGGCTACACCTTC. The rearrangement joins TRBV6-5 to TRBJ1-2; no reliable D call. The CDR3 loop spans 14 amino acids. V shed 3 bases and J shed 6 bases, with 14 bases lying between them. Germline CDR1 MNHEY, CDR2 SVGAGI.

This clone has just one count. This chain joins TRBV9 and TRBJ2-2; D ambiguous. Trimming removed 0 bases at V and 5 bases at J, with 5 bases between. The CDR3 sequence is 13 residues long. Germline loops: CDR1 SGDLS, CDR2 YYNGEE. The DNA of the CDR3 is TGTGCCAGCAGCGTAGGGCAGACCGGGGAGCTGTTTTTT. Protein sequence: CASSVGQTGELFF.

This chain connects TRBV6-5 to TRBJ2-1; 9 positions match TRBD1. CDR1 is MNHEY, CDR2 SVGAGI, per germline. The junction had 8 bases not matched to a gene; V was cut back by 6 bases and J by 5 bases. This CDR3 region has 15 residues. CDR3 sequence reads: CASRAGTGWDNEQFF. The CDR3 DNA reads TGTGCCAGCAGAGCCGGGACAGGGTGGGACAATGAGCAGTTCTTC.

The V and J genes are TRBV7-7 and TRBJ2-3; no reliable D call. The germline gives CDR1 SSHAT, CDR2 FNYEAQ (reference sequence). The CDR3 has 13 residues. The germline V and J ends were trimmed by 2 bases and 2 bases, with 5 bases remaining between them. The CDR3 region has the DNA TGTGCCAGCAGCTTACAGGTCACAGATACGCAGTATTTT. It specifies CASSLQVTDTQYF.

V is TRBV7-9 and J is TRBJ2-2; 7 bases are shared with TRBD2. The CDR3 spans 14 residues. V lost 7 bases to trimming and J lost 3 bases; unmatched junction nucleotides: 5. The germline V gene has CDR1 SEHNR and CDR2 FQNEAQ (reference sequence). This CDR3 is CASTDGGDTGELFF. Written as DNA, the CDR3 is TGTGCCAGCACGGATGGGGGGGACACCGGGGAGCTGTTTTTT.

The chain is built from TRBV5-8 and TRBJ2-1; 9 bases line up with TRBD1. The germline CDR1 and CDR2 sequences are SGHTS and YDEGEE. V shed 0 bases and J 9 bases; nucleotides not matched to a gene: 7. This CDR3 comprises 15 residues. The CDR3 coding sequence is TGTGCCAGCAGCTTGGGCGGACAGGGGTTGGGTGAGCAGTTCTTC. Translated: CASSLGGQGLGEQFF.

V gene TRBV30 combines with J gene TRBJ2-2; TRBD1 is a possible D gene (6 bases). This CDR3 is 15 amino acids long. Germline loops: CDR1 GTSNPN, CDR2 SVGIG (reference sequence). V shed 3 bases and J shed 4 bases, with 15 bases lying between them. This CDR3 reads CAWSQTGSGTGELFF. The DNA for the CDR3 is TGTGCCTGGAGCCAGACAGGTTCAGGCACCGGGGAGCTGTTTTTT.

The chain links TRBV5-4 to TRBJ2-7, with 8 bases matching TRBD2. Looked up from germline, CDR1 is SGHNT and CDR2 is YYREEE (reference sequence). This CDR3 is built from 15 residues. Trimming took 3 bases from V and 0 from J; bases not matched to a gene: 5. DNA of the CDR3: TGTGCCAGCAGCTGGGGGCGGGGGGCCTCCTACGAGCAGTACTTC. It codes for CASSWGRGASYEQYF.

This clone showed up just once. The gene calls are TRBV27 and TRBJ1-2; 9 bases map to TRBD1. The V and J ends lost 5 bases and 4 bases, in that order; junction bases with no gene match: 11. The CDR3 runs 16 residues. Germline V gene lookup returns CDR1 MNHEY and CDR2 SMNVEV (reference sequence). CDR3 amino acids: CASSTDRGANPYGYTF. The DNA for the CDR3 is TGTGCCAGCAGTACGGACAGGGGTGCGAACCCCTATGGCTACACCTTC.

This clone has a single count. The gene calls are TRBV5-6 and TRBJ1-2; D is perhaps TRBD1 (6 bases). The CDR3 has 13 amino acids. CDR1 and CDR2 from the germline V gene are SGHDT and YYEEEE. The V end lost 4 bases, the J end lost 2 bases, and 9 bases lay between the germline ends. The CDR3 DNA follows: TGTGCCAGCAGCCCAAGGGGGAACTATGGCTACACCTTC. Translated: CASSPRGNYGYTF.

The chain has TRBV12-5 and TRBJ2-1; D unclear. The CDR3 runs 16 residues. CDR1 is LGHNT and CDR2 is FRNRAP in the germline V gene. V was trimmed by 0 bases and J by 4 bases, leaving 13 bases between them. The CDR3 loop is CASGLVNIALYNEQFF. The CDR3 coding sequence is TGTGCTAGTGGTTTGGTAAACATTGCTCTTTACAATGAGCAGTTCTTC.

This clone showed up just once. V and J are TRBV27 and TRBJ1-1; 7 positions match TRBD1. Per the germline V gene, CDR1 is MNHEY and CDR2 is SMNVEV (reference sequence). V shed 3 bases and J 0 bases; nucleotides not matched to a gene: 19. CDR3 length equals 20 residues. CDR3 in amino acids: CASSFRVQGTWLSMNTEAFF. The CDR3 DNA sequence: TGTGCCAGCAGTTTCCGTGTACAGGGGACGTGGTTAAGTATGAACACTGAAGCTTTCTTT.